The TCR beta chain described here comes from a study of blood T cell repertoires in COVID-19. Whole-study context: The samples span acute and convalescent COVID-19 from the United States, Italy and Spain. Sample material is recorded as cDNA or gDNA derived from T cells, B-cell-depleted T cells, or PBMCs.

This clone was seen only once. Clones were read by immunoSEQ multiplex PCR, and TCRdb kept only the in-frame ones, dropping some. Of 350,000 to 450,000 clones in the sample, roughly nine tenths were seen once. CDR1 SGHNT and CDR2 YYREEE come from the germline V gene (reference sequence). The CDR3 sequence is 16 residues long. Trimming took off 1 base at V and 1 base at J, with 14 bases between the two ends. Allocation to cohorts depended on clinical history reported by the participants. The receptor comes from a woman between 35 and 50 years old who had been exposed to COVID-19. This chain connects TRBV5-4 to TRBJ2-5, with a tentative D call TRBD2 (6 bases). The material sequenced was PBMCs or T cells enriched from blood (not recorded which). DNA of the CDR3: TGTGCCAGCAGCTTGCGCCGGGACTCCGCCCAAGAGACCCAGTACTTC. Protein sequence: CASSLRRDSAQETQYF.